This TCR beta chain was documented in a study of memory CD4+ T cells and cytomegalovirus serostatus (dated by TCRdb to between 2019 and 2020). Background on the whole study: A total of around 35 healthy Belgian adults, of whom 9 were CMV seropositive and about 25 were CMV seronegative, were included in the cohort. The study sequenced CD4+ memory TCRbeta repertoires of a Belgian cohort with known cytomegalovirus serostatus to replicate a published TCR-based CMV serostatus classifier.

Note on this clone: This receptor's antigen is unknown. Per-nucleotide qualities are absent, and no much larger clonotype sits a single base away.

Here is what the overall study found, with its caveats: Of 164 previously reported CMV-associated TCRbeta sequences, about 72 appeared in the CD4+ memory repertoires, each in one to five individuals. For predicting CMV serostatus, the median bootstrapped AUC was approximately 0.95 using the original framework and less than 0.93 using a US-trained random forest. On the Belgian cohort, the classifier based on the original framework reached a median bootstrapped AUC of 0.95, with a 95% CI of 0.76-1.00. The results were interpreted as suggesting that the CMV-associated TCR signature is largely present in the CD4+ memory repertoire. Only CD4+CD45RO+ memory cells were sequenced, unlike the original study, which covered naive and memory CD4+ and CD8+ populations.

The germline V gene (reference sequence) specifies LNHDA as CDR1 and SQIVND as CDR2. The V end loses 6 bases and the J end loses 2 bases, and a stretch of 13 bases separates them. The cysteine opens and the phenylalanine closes a CDR3 of 15 amino acids. This entry keeps only the CDR3 DNA: 45 bases, framed from base 1. Genomic DNA was extracted from sorted cells with the Quick-DNA Microprep Kit. Amplification of TCRbeta DNA was done with the immunoSEQ hsTCRbeta kit, following the protocol from the manufacturer. An Illumina MiSeq instrument was used to sequence the TCRbeta libraries. Per the authors' processing: Following removal of out-of-frame sequences, 2 million to 2.5 million distinct TCRbeta sequences were retained, with an average of about 70,000 per individual. Each individual was scored using the number of approximately 160 previously reported CMV-associated TCRbeta sequences that the individual carried and the total number of productive distinct TCRbeta sequences. A beta-binomial model was reimplemented in Python, and scikit-learn random forests with default parameters were trained on data from the US cohort. Classifier performance on the Belgian cohort was summarized as median AUC with percentile confidence intervals over 10,000 bootstrap iterations. TCRdb's version of the immuneACCESS table is confined to in-frame rearrangements and falls short of the full clone set. An unresolved V gene accounts for under half of the shortfall where checked; the remainder is of unknown origin. That table supplies the V and J calls and clone size; D and trimming were determined from the DNA. The sample yields some 57,000 clones; roughly 80% were counted once. 0.75% to 0.85% of the sample is in the top ten clones.

A FACSAria II was used to sort memory CD4+ T cells, defined as single viable CD3+CD4+CD8-CD45RO+ cells. CMV serostatus was determined using a Roche Elecsys assay that detects serum IgG against CMV pp150, pp28, p38 and p52. Once the samples were thawed, total CD4+ T cells were enriched through positive selection using CD4 magnetic microbeads. The samples came from a separate study whose specific focus was interrogating the CD4+ T cell memory repertoire. Peripheral blood mononuclear cells were isolated and cryopreserved following standard operating procedures; serum was stored at -80 °C. The staining used CD3-PerCP (BW264/56), CD4-APC (RPA-T4), CD45RO-PE (UCHT1) and CD8-Pacific Orange (3B5) antibodies, and Sytox blue was used to exclude non-viable cells.

The chain uses TRBV19 and TRBJ2-2, with TRBD2 as a weak D call on 6 bases. The TCR originated in an adult in good health and CMV-seronegative. The sample comprised memory CD4+ T cells from blood. The nucleotide sequence is given as TGTGCCAGTAGGAGGCAGGGACTTAACACCGGGGAGCTGTTTTTT. It translates to CASRRQGLNTGELFF.